A single sample gave rise to the 16 T cell receptor beta chains below, sequenced in a study of blood T cell repertoires in COVID-19. Here immunoSEQ multiplex PCR was the method, and the copy in TCRdb shows in-frame clones only, minus some. Found here are about 89,000 clones, roughly 80% of them singletons; the top ten hold about half. Sequenced material: peripheral blood. The receptors derive from a human donor in a cohort sampled during active COVID-19.

This rearrangement joins TRBV4-3 to TRBJ1-1; D remains unclear. Germline values: CDR1 LGHNA, CDR2 YSLEER. With 3 bases removed from V and 1 base from J, the gap between germline ends came to 15 bases. The CDR3 covers 16 residues. The DNA of the CDR3 is TGCGCCAGCAGCCACCCTTCGAGAGAGCCGAACACTGAAGCTTTCTTT. It encodes CASSHPSREPNTEAFF.

This clone occurred once. The chain has TRBV6-6 and TRBJ1-2; 8 bases are a match to TRBD1. CDR3 length equals 15 residues. The V gene end was trimmed by 7 bases and the J gene end by 4 bases; junction bases not matched to a gene: 11. Germline CDR1 reads MNHNY; CDR2 reads SVGAGI (reference sequence). The CDR3 DNA sequence: TGTGCCAGCAAGAATACCGGGACAGGCATCTATGGCTACACCTTC. Its protein product is CASKNTGTGIYGYTF.

This clone was counted only a few times. This rearrangement joins TRBV4-1 to TRBJ2-7, with 10 bases identical to TRBD2. CDR1 is MGHRA and CDR2 is YSYEKL in the germline V gene. The CDR3 runs to 17 residues. With 1 base clipped from V and 0 bases from J, the junction kept 6 bases outside the gene matches. The DNA of the CDR3 is TGCGCCAGCAGCCAAGCCTTACTAGCGGGGACCTCCTACGAGCAGTACTTC. This encodes CASSQALLAGTSYEQYF.

V gene TRBV29-1 combines with J gene TRBJ2-1; 7 nucleotides align to TRBD1. The CDR3 is made up of 15 amino acids. With 3 bases clipped from V and 0 bases from J, the junction kept 5 bases outside the gene matches. Germline V gives CDR1 SQVTM, CDR2 ANQGSEA. The CDR3 DNA follows: TGCAGCGTTGATCGGGGACAGAACTCCTACAATGAGCAGTTCTTC. Encoded protein: CSVDRGQNSYNEQFF.

This chain connects TRBV10-3 to TRBJ2-6, with D perhaps TRBD2 (6 bases). CDR1 ENHRY and CDR2 SYGVKD come from the germline V gene. The CDR3 contains 14 residues. V was pared by 8 bases and J by 0 bases, with 8 bases between. The CDR3 DNA sequence: TGTGCCATCGGGGGGAGCTCTGGGGCCAACGTCCTGACTTTC. Translating gives CAIGGSSGANVLTF.

The V and J genes are TRBV7-2 and TRBJ1-5; the match to TRBD1 covers 9 bases. Germline V gene sequence: CDR1 SGHTA, CDR2 FQGNSA. The V segment lost 5 bases and the J segment 2 bases; nucleotides outside the gene matches: 4. CDR3 size: 15 residues. The CDR3 nucleotides are TGTGCCAGCAGCATGACAGGGGGAGGCAATCAGCCCCAGCATTTT. This sequence encodes CASSMTGGGNQPQHF.

This chain joins TRBV6-2 or TRBV6-3 and TRBJ2-1, with 7 positions matching TRBD1. V trimming: 2 bases; J trimming: 2 bases; junction bases outside the gene matches: 3. Germline values: CDR1 MNHEY, CDR2 SVGEGT. The CDR3 length is 15 residues. CDR3 sequence: CASSYPRGTYNEQFF. The DNA of the CDR3 is TGTGCCAGCAGTTACCCCAGGGGGACCTACAATGAGCAGTTCTTC.

This chain links TRBV7-2 with TRBJ2-5; 11 positions agree with TRBD2. The V gene end was trimmed by 5 bases and the J gene end by 10 bases; junction bases not matched to a gene: 12. This CDR3 has 15 residues. Germline-derived CDR1 and CDR2 are SGHTA and FQGNSA. CDR3 nucleotides: TGTGCCAGCAGCCTGACTAGCGGGGCCGTAGTTGGCCAGTACTTC. Translated: CASSLTSGAVVGQYF.

V gene TRBV2 combines with J gene TRBJ2-1; TRBD2 matches 12 bases. The ends lost 8 bases at V and 0 bases at J; junction bases unmatched: 8. Germline V gene data show CDR1 as SNHLY and CDR2 as FYNNEI. This CDR3 has 17 residues. CDR3 residues: CASGLAGRLSSYNEQFF. The CDR3 DNA sequence: TGTGCCAGCGGACTAGCGGGGCGTCTTAGCTCCTACAATGAGCAGTTCTTC.

The genes are TRBV11-1 and TRBJ1-5; possible D gene TRBD1, 5 bases. Trimming removed 2 bases at V and 11 bases at J, with 13 bases between. The germline CDR1 and CDR2 sequences are SGHAT and FQDESV (reference sequence). The CDR3 is 13 residues long. CDR3 loop: CASSLNSGGAQHF. For the CDR3, the DNA is TGTGCCAGCAGCTTAAATTCGGGGGGAGCCCAGCATTTT.

The chain has TRBV12-3 or TRBV12-4 and TRBJ2-7; D may be TRBD1 (5 bases). The CDR3 sequence is 13 residues long. V was trimmed by 6 bases and J by 3 bases, leaving 12 bases between them. For the CDR3, the DNA is TGTGCCAGCAGCTCTCAGGGTAACTACGAGCAGTACTTC. Translating it yields CASSSQGNYEQYF.

This chain links TRBV10-1 with TRBJ2-1; 13 positions match TRBD2. The V and J ends lost 5 bases and 6 bases, in that order; junction bases with no gene match: 7. Germline-derived CDR1 and CDR2 are WNHNN and SYGVQD (reference sequence). This CDR3 has 16 amino acids. In DNA form, the CDR3 reads TGCGCCAGCAGTCAAAAGACTAGCGGGAGGACCAATGAGCAGTTCTTC. It encodes CASSQKTSGRTNEQFF.

V and J are TRBV7-2 and TRBJ2-5, with 8 bases identical to TRBD2. The germline CDR1 and CDR2 sequences are SGHTA and FQGNSA. CDR3 length: 15 amino acids. V gave up 5 bases and J gave up 4 bases; unmatched junction bases: 9. CDR3 sequence (DNA): TGTGCCAGCAGCCCTCGGGTGCTAGCGGGAGAGACCCAGTACTTC. This encodes CASSPRVLAGETQYF.

The chain carries TRBV5-6 and TRBJ2-2, with 8 bases matching TRBD2. Germline assignment: CDR1 SGHDT and CDR2 YYEEEE. The CDR3 consists of 16 residues. V trimming: 1 base; J trimming: 0 bases; junction bases outside the gene matches: 2. In nucleotides, the CDR3 is TGTGCCAGCAGCTTGTCGGGAGGGCCGAACACCGGGGAGCTGTTTTTT. Its protein is CASSLSGGPNTGELFF.

This chain connects TRBV4-3 to TRBJ2-7; 11 positions match TRBD2. The CDR3 extends over 15 amino acids. Germline CDR1 LGHNA, CDR2 YSLEER. V was clipped by 0 bases and J by 4 bases; unmatched bases: 2. The DNA of the CDR3 is TGCGCCAGCAGCCAAGATTTAGCGGGAGGGTACGAGCAGTACTTC. As protein: CASSQDLAGGYEQYF.

The rearrangement joins TRBV3-1 (or the pseudogene TRBV3-2) to TRBJ2-7, with a tentative D call TRBD1 (5 bases). There are 14 residues in the CDR3. Germline V gene lookup returns CDR1 LGHDT and CDR2 YNNKEL (reference sequence). Trimming left V 3 bases short and J 5 bases short, with 14 bases between. CDR3 in DNA: TGTGCCAGCAGCCATCCCCCGCAGGGCAACGAGCAGTACTTC. It codes for CASSHPPQGNEQYF.